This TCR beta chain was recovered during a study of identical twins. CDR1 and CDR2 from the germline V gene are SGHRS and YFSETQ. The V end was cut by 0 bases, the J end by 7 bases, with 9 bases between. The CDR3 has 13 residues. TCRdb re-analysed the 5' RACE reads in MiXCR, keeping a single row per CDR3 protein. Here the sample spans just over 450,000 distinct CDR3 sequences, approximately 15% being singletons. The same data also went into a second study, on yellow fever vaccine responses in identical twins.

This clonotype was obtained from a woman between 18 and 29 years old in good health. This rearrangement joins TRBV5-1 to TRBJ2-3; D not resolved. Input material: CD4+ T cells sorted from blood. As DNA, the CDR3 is TGCGCCAGCAGCTTGGCCTTAGGCTATACGCAGTATTTT. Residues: CASSLALGYTQYF.